The text below deals with one T cell receptor beta chain. The data stem from a study of blood T cell repertoires in COVID-19. Whole-study context: COVID-19 samples from acute and convalescent phases originated in the United States, Italy and Spain. T cells, B-cell-depleted T cells, or PBMCs supplied cDNA or gDNA.

CDR3 length: 16 amino acids. V shed 4 bases and J 2 bases; nucleotides not matched to a gene: 9. Germline CDR1 is LGHNA and CDR2 is YNFKEQ. In the authors' methods: From reference gene primer amplification, estimates of nucleated cell counts were derived. Here immunoSEQ multiplex PCR was the method, and the copy in TCRdb shows in-frame clones only, minus some. V and J calls and clone size are copied from that table; D and trimming were computed from the DNA. The sample carries around 12,000 clones, 88% recorded once. The rearrangement links TRBV4-2 to TRBJ2-3; 7 bases match TRBD2. Input material: peripheral blood. The sequence derives from a human donor in a cohort sampled during active COVID-19. The DNA of the CDR3 is TGTGCCAGCAGCCCCCTAGTAGCGGGTTACACAGATACGCAGTATTTT. This encodes CASSPLVAGYTDTQYF.